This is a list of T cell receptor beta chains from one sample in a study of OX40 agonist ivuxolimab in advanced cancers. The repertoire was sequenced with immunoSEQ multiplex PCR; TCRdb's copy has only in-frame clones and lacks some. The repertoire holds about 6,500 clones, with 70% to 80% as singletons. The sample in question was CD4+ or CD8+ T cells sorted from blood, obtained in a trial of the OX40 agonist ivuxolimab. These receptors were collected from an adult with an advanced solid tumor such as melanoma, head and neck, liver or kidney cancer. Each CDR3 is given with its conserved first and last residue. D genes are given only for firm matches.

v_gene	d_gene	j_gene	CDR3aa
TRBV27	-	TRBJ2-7	CASSINPDRNYEQYF
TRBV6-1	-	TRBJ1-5	CASSEGGQPQHF
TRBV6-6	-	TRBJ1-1	CASSYSNSGSGTEAFF
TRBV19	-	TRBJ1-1	CASSISLNTEAFF
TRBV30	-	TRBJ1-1	CAWAPLRSSLQEAFF
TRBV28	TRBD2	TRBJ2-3	CASSPIAGEVPDTQYF
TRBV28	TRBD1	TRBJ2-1	CAGAGTGPYNEQFF
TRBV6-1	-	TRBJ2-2	CASSDLWGRNPTGELFF
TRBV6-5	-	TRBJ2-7	CASRAGFNEQYF
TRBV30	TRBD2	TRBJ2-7	CAWGGLAGGPYEQYF
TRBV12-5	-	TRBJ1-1	CASAPPGHPAPYSF
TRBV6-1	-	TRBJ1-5	CASSEPYSNQPQHF
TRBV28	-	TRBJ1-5	CASSTLVDSLNQPQHF
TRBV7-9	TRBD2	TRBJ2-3	CASSLARVSGGATDTQYF
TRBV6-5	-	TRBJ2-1	CASIPRVGNNEQFF
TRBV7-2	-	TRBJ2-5	CASTPTDQETQYF
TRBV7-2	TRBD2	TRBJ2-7	CASSPTSGISYEQYF
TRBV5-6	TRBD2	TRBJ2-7	CASSQRTSGTTEQYF
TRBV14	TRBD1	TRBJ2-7	CASSHKTGDASYEQYF
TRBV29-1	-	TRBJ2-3	CSVVFVLRSTDTQYF
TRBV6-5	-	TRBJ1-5	CASSLWAGGSNQPQHF
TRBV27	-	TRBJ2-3	CASSFQISTDTQYF
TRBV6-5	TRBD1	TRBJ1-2	CASSYSRTGSTGGYTF
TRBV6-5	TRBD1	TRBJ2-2	CASSYEGTGAGELFF
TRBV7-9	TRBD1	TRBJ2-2	CASSLWDRENTGELFF
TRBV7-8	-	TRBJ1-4	CASTLTAGTTNEKLFF
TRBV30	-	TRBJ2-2	CAWGLEHFITGELFF
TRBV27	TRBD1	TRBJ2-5	CASSPRDSFYAQETQYF
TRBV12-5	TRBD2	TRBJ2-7	CASWAPYDRLAGNERSSYEQYF
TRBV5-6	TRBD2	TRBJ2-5	CASSSTSGGMGQETQYF
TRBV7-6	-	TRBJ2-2	CASSSQVTGELFF
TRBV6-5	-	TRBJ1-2	CASSYSEGGVYGYTF
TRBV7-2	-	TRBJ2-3	CASSLAVLGTDTQYF
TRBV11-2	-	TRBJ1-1	CASSLGGEAFF
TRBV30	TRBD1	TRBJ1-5	CAWPTGRAGGMAGSGQPQHF
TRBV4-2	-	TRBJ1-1	CASSQDGYTEAFF
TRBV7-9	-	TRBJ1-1	CASSNPGTEAFF
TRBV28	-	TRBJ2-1	CASNLGLGYNEQFF
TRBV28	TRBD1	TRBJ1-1	CASSFRDRGTEAFF
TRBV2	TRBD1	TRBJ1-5	CASSWGQSNQPQHF
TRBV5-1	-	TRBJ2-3	CASSFRGRGADTQYF
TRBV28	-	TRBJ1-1	CASSLWTLNTEAFF
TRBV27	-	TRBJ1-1	CASSLLPDENTEAFF
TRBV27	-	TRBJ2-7	CATKDTASYEQYF
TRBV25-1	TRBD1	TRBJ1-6	CASSWDRNNSPLHF
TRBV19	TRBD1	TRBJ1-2	CASTHPRDRGRGYTF
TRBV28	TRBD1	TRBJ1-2	CASSVQGEGIYGYTF
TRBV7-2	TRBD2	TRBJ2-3	CASSLGTSGTDTQYF
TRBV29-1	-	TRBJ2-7	CSSRDSYGSEQYF
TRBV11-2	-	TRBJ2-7	CASSANRNYEQYF
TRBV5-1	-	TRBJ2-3	CASSDGTTSTDTQYF
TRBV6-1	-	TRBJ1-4	CASAMGEKLFF
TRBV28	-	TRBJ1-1	CASSFPGENTEAFF